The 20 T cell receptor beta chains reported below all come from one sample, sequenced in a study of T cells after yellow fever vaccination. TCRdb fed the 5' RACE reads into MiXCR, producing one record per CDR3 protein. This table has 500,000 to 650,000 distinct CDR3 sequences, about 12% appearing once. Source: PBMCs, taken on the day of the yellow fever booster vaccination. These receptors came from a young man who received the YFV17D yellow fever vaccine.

Here the CDR3 DNA reads TGTGCCAGCAGCAGGGGACCGAACACCGGGGAGCTGTTTTTT. Translation: CASSRGPNTGELFF. The rearrangement links TRBV7-6 to TRBJ2-2, with D perhaps given as TRBD1 or TRBD2 (5 bases each). V gave up 5 bases and J gave up 0 bases, with 7 bases separating them. Germline values: CDR1 SGHVS, CDR2 FNYEAQ. This CDR3 spans 14 amino acids.

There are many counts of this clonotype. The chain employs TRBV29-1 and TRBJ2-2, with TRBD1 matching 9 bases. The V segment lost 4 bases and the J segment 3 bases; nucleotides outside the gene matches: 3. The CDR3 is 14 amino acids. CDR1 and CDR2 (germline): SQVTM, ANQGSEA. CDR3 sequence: CSVVGQGHTGELFF. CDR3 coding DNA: TGCAGCGTTGTAGGACAGGGGCACACCGGGGAGCTGTTTTTT.

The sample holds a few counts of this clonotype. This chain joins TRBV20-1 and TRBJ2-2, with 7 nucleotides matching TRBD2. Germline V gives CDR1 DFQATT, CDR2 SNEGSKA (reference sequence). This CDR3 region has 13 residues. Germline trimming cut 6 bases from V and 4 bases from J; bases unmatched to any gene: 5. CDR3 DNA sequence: TGCAGTGCCTCCCCGGGGGGCACCGGGGAGCTGTTTTTT. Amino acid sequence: CSASPGGTGELFF.

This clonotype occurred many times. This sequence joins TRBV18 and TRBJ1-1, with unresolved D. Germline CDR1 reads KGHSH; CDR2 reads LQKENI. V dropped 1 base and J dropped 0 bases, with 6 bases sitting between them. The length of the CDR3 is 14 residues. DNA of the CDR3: TGTGCCAGCTCACCACGAGGAATGAACACTGAAGCTTTCTTT. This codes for CASSPRGMNTEAFF.

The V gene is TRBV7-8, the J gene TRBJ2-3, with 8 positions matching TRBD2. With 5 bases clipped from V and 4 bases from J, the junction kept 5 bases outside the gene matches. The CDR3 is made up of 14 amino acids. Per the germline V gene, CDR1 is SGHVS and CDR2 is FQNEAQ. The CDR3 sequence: CASSTGLAADTQYF. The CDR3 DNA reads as TGTGCCAGCAGCACCGGACTAGCTGCAGATACGCAGTATTTT.

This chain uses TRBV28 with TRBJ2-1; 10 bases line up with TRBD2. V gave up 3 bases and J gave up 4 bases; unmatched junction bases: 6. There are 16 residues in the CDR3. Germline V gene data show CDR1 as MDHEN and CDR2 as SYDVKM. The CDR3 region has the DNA TGTGCCAGCAGTTTCGAAGAGACTAGCGGGTACAATGAGCAGTTCTTC. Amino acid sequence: CASSFEETSGYNEQFF.

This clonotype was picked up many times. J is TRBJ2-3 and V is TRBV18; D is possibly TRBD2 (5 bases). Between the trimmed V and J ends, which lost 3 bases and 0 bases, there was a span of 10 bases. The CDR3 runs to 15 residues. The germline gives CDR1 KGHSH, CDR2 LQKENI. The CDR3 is CASSPPDSSTDTQYF. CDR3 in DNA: TGTGCCAGCTCACCCCCGGACTCTAGCACAGATACGCAGTATTTT.

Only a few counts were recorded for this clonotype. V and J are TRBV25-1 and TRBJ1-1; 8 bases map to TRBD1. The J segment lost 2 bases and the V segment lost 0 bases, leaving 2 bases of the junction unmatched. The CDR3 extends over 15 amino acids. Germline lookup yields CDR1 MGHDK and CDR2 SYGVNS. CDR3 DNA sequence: TGTGCCAGCAGTGAATATGGGACAGGTAACACTGAAGCTTTCTTT. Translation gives CASSEYGTGNTEAFF.

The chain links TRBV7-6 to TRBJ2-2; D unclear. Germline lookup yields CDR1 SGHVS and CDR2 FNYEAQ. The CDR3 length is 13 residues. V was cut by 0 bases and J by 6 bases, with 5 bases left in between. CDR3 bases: TGTGCCAGCAGCTTAGCTGCAGCCGGGGAGCTGTTTTTT. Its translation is CASSLAAAGELFF.

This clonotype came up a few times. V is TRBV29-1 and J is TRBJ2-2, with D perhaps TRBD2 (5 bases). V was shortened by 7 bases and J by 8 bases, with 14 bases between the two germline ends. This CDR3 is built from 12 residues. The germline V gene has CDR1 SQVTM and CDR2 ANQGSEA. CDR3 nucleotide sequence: TGCAGCGCGGAAGGTTCGGGGGGGGAGCTGTTTTTT. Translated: CSAEGSGGELFF.

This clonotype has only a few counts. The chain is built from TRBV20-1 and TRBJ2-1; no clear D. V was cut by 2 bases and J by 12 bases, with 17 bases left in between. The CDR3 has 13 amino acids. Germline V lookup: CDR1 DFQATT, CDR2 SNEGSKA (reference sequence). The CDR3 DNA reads TGCAGTGCTAGACGGGCAGGCCCATTGGGGCAGTTCTTC. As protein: CSARRAGPLGQFF.

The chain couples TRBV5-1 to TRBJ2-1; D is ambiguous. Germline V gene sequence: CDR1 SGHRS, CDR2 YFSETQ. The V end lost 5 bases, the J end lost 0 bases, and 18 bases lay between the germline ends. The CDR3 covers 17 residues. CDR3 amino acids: CASSPDPSSPSYNEQFF. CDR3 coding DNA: TGCGCCAGCAGTCCCGATCCCAGTAGCCCCTCCTACAATGAGCAGTTCTTC. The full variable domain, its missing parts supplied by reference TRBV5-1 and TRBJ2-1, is KAGVTQTPRYLIKTRGQQVTLSCSPISGHRSVSWYQQTPGQGLQFLFEYFSETQRNKGNFPGRFSGRQFSNSRSEMNVSTLELGDSALYLCASSPDPSSPSYNEQFFGPGTRLTVL.

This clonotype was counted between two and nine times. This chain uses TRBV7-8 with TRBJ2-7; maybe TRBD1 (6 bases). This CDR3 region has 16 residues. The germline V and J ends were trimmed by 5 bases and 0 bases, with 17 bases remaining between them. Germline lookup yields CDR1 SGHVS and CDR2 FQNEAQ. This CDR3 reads CASSPTTGLSSYEQYF. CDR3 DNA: TGTGCCAGCAGCCCAACGACAGGTTTGAGCTCCTACGAGCAGTACTTC.

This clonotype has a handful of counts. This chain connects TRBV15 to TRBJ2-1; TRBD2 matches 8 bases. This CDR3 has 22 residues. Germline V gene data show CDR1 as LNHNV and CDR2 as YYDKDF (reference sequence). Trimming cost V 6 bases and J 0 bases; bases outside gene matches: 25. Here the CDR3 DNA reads TGTGCCACCAGGGGAGGAGGGCCTAGCGGGTCTTCACCCCTTAGCTCCTACAATGAGCAGTTCTTC. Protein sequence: CATRGGGPSGSSPLSSYNEQFF.

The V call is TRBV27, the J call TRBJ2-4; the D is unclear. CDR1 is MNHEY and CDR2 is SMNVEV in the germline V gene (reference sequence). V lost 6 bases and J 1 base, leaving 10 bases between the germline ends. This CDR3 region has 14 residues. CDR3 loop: CASRSGLAKNIQYF. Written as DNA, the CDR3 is TGTGCCAGCAGGTCTGGTTTGGCCAAAAACATTCAGTACTTC.

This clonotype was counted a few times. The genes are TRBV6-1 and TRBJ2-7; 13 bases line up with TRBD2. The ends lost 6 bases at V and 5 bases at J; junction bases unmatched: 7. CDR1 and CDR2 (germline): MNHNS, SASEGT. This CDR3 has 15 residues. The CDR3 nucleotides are TGTGCCAGCAGAAGGGGACTAGCGGGAATCGACGAGCAGTACTTC. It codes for CASRRGLAGIDEQYF.

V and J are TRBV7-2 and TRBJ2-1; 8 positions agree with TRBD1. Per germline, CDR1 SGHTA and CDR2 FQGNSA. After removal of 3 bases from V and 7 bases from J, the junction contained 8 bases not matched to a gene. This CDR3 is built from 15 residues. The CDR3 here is CASSLSPGQANEQFF. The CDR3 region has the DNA TGTGCCAGCAGCTTGAGCCCGGGACAGGCAAATGAGCAGTTCTTC.

This chain's CDR3 is CSARGPDSYEQYF. As DNA, the CDR3 is TGCAGTGCTAGGGGACCTGATTCCTACGAGCAGTACTTC. The V and J genes are TRBV20-1 and TRBJ2-7, with D perhaps given as TRBD1 or TRBD2 (5 bases each). Trimming took off 3 bases at V and 1 base at J, with 10 bases between the two ends. Germline V gene lookup returns CDR1 DFQATT and CDR2 SNEGSKA (reference sequence). There are 13 residues in the CDR3.

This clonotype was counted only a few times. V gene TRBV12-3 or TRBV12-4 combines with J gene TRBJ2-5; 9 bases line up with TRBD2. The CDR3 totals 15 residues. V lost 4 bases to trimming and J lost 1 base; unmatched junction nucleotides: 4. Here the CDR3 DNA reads TGTGCCAGCAGTTCGGCTAGCGGGGCCCAAGAGACCCAGTACTTC. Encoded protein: CASSSASGAQETQYF.

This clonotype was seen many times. The CDR3 protein is CASSRDSGANVLTF. DNA for the CDR3: TGTGCCAGCAGCCGGGACTCTGGGGCCAACGTCCTGACTTTC. V is TRBV7-6 and J is TRBJ2-6; TRBD2 might be the D (5 bases). V was clipped by 5 bases and J by 0 bases, with 5 bases between them. CDR3 length equals 14 residues. Germline CDR1 reads SGHVS; CDR2 reads FNYEAQ.